The sequence of this TCR beta chain was determined in a study of T cell changes during pregnancy in multiple sclerosis. Produced via immunoSEQ multiplex PCR; TCRdb's table is partial and in-frame only. The table lists tens of thousands of clones, just over 90% of them singletons. The CDR3 sequence is 12 residues long. Germline values: CDR1 MNHEY, CDR2 SVGAGI. V lost 6 bases to trimming and J lost 7 bases; unmatched junction nucleotides: 5. This specimen was peripheral blood, taken in the second trimester of pregnancy. This clonotype was sampled from a female donor in good health, enrolled as a control in a pregnancy study. The rearrangement joins TRBV6-5 to TRBJ1-1; 7 nucleotides line up with TRBD1. The CDR3 sequence: CASSRGDSEAFF. CDR3 DNA: TGTGCCAGCAGCAGGGGGGACAGTGAAGCTTTCTTT.